The 13 T cell receptor beta chains given below trace back to one sample, sequenced in a study of T cells in narcolepsy. TCRdb's table, derived via immunoSEQ multiplex PCR, lists solely in-frame clones and lacks some. The profile shows approximately 40,000 clones, 70% to 90% of them singletons. Source material: CD45RA- memory CD4+ T cells from PBMCs. The receptors were gathered from a human donor with narcolepsy.

CDR3: CASSAGNPYEQYF. The CDR3 DNA sequence: TGTGCCAGCAGTGCCGGGAACCCCTACGAGCAGTACTTC. The chain carries TRBV6-1 and TRBJ2-7; possible D gene TRBD2, 5 bases. The CDR3 loop spans 13 amino acids. Germline CDR1 MNHNS, CDR2 SASEGT. Trimming cost V 4 bases and J 2 bases, with 9 bases left between them.

This chain joins TRBV12-5 and TRBJ1-2, with unresolved D. The germline V gene has CDR1 LGHNT and CDR2 FRNRAP. Trimming removed 3 bases from V and 1 base from J, with 9 bases in between. The CDR3 sequence is 14 residues long. The CDR3 region has the DNA TGTGCTAGTGGTTTATGGCTGGGTAACTATGGCTACACCTTC. This encodes CASGLWLGNYGYTF.

This sequence joins TRBV11-3 and TRBJ2-5; TRBD1 aligns across 8 bases. Germline V lookup: CDR1 SGHNT, CDR2 YENEEA. This CDR3 is built from 17 residues. After removal of 4 bases from V and 3 bases from J, the junction contained 13 bases not matched to a gene. DNA of the CDR3: TGTGCCAGCAGCTCCCTTCAGGGGGCTAGGGGTGAAGAGACCCAGTACTTC. Protein product: CASSSLQGARGEETQYF. Full variable domain (missing parts from reference TRBV11-3 and TRBJ2-5): EAGVVQSPRYKIIEKKQPVAFWCNPISGHNTLYWYLQNLGQGPELLIRYENEEAVDDSQLPKDRFSAERLKGVDSTLKIQPAELGDSAVYLCASSSLQGARGEETQYFGPGTRLLVL.

V usage is TRBV9 and J usage is TRBJ2-1; TRBD2 matches at 10 bases. With V trimmed by 0 bases and J by 5 bases, 5 bases remained unmatched. The germline V gene has CDR1 SGDLS and CDR2 YYNGEE. This CDR3 spans 16 amino acids. The CDR3 loop reads CASSVALAGVDNEQFF. The CDR3 DNA reads as TGTGCCAGCAGCGTAGCTCTAGCGGGAGTAGACAATGAGCAGTTCTTC.

The chain joins TRBV7-2 to TRBJ2-3; TRBD2 aligns across 8 bases. V shed 2 bases, J shed 6 bases, and the junction held 13 bases outside the gene matches. Germline CDR1 is SGHTA and CDR2 is FQGNSA. This CDR3 has 17 residues. CDR3 residues: CASSLSFPAGGEDTQYF. The CDR3 DNA is TGTGCCAGCAGCTTATCATTTCCGGCGGGGGGCGAGGATACGCAGTATTTT. Full variable domain (outside the CDR3, taken from reference TRBV7-2 and TRBJ2-3): GAGVSQSPSNKVTEKGKDVELRCDPISGHTALYWYRQSLGQGLEFLIYFQGNSAPDKSGLPSDRFSAERTGGSVSTLTIQRTQQEDSAVYLCASSLSFPAGGEDTQYFGPGTRLTVL.

V gene TRBV5-6 combines with J gene TRBJ1-6; D perhaps matches TRBD1 (5 bases). Germline V CDR1 and CDR2: SGHDT, YYEEEE. V lost 4 bases to trimming and J lost 5 bases, with 25 bases between them. The CDR3 runs to 19 residues. The CDR3 region is CASSGPGRQEAVDNSPLHF. For the CDR3, the DNA is TGTGCCAGCAGCGGTCCGGGACGACAAGAGGCGGTCGATAATTCACCCCTCCACTTT.

The chain uses TRBV13 and TRBJ2-6, with D hard to call. CDR1 and CDR2 (germline): PRHDT, FYEKMQ (reference sequence). The CDR3 covers 18 residues. V lost 5 bases and J lost 0, with 17 bases in between. CDR3 sequence reads: CASSANRVRPSGANVLTF. The DNA for the CDR3 is TGTGCCAGCAGCGCAAACCGGGTCCGGCCCTCTGGGGCCAACGTCCTGACTTTC.

The rearrangement joins TRBV5-1 to TRBJ2-7; tentatively, D is TRBD1 (6 bases). The CDR3 covers 13 residues. Between the trimmed V and J ends, which lost 5 bases and 5 bases, there was a span of 14 bases. Germline CDR1 is SGHRS and CDR2 is YFSETQ. This CDR3 reads CASRWTVENEQYF. As DNA, the CDR3 is TGCGCCAGCAGGTGGACAGTTGAGAACGAGCAGTACTTC.

The chain carries TRBV9 and TRBJ1-3; D is uncertain. V lost 3 bases and J 0 bases, leaving 7 bases between the germline ends. CDR3 size: 14 residues. CDR1 is SGDLS, CDR2 YYNGEE, per germline. The CDR3 nucleotides read TGTGCCAGCAGCGCCCGGGACTCTGGAAACACCATATATTTT. Translation: CASSARDSGNTIYF.

This clone was detected only once. The chain recombines TRBV19 with TRBJ2-7, with 7 bases fitting TRBD2. The CDR3 length is 17 residues. Germline V lookup: CDR1 LNHDA, CDR2 SQIVND (reference sequence). V was clipped by 0 bases and J by 3 bases; unmatched bases: 11. CDR3 residues: CASSIDWGRAGNYEQYF. The CDR3 DNA is TGTGCCAGTAGTATAGACTGGGGGAGAGCGGGGAACTACGAGCAGTACTTC.

This chain uses TRBV28 with TRBJ1-1; 7 positions match TRBD1. The CDR3 extends over 14 amino acids. Germline V gene lookup returns CDR1 MDHEN and CDR2 SYDVKM. V shed 7 bases, J shed 7 bases, and the junction held 12 bases outside the gene matches. For the CDR3, the DNA is TGTGCCAGCATGCTTACAGGGGCCCCCTTTGAAGCTTTCTTT. It codes for CASMLTGAPFEAFF.

V is TRBV6-1 and J is TRBJ2-3; 9 bases align to TRBD1. The CDR3 runs 15 residues. The germline CDR1 and CDR2 sequences are MNHNS and SASEGT. The trim removed 1 base at V and 1 base at J, leaving 0 bases unmatched. CDR3 sequence (DNA): TGTGCCAGCAGTGAAGGGACAGGGGGCACAGATACGCAGTATTTT. Residues: CASSEGTGGTDTQYF.

The CDR3 sequence is CASSVGRQNIQYF. The DNA of the CDR3 is TGTGCCAGCAGCGTAGGACGTCAGAACATTCAGTACTTC. The rearrangement links TRBV9 to TRBJ2-4; D not resolved. The germline V and J ends were trimmed by 0 bases and 7 bases, with 8 bases remaining between them. The CDR3 has 13 residues. Germline CDR1 reads SGDLS; CDR2 reads YYNGEE.